The 23 T cell receptor beta chains listed next were all sequenced from one sample in a study of T cells after yellow fever vaccination. TCRdb passed the 5' RACE reads through MiXCR, listing each CDR3 protein once. The sample has around 600,000 distinct CDR3 sequences, roughly an eighth seen once. The source material was PBMCs, sampled on the day of the yellow fever booster vaccination. The origin of the receptors is a man aged 25-40 years who received the YFV17D yellow fever vaccine.

In regard to this clonotype: One end of the junction fails to match germline, which may point to a read error. The chain has TRBV7-9 and TRBJ2-1; 9 nucleotides line up with TRBD1. The CDR3 is 12 residues long. The germline V gene encodes CDR1 SEHNR and CDR2 FQNEAQ (reference sequence). DNA for the CDR3: TGTGCCAGCAGCCGGGGGACAGGGAGTAACCTCTTC. Its translation is CASSRGTGSNLF.

The V call is TRBV20-1, the J call TRBJ1-2, with TRBD1 matching over 7 bases. The V segment lost 3 bases and the J segment 7 bases; nucleotides outside the gene matches: 11. CDR3 length: 14 residues. Germline-derived CDR1 and CDR2 are DFQATT and SNEGSKA (reference sequence). Written as DNA, the CDR3 is TGCAGTGCTAGCCCCATCGACAGGGATGTTGGCTACACCTTC. This translates into CSASPIDRDVGYTF.

This chain connects TRBV11-2 to TRBJ1-1, with D unclear. The CDR3 is made up of 11 amino acids. CDR1 is SGHAT and CDR2 is FQNNGV in the germline V gene. Trimming removed 8 bases from V and 11 bases from J, with 15 bases in between. This chain's CDR3 is CASLRTEEAFF. As DNA, the CDR3 is TGTGCCAGCTTGAGGACGGAGGAGGCTTTCTTT.

The rearrangement joins TRBV5-1 to TRBJ1-2; tentatively, D is TRBD1 (5 bases). The CDR3 has 14 residues. V was pared by 4 bases and J by 2 bases, with 12 bases between. Per the germline V gene, CDR1 is SGHRS and CDR2 is YFSETQ. The CDR3 protein is CASSGTSVNYGYTF. The CDR3 DNA follows: TGCGCCAGCAGCGGGACCTCGGTAAACTATGGCTACACCTTC.

This clonotype has just a few counts. This rearrangement joins TRBV27 to TRBJ2-7; TRBD1 matches 11 bases. The V gene end was trimmed by 7 bases and the J gene end by 2 bases; junction bases not matched to a gene: 1. Germline loops: CDR1 MNHEY, CDR2 SMNVEV (reference sequence). The CDR3 runs 13 residues. CDR3 sequence: CASKGQGAYEQYF. CDR3 in DNA: TGTGCCAGCAAGGGACAGGGGGCCTACGAGCAGTACTTC.

The chain combines TRBV27 with TRBJ2-5; 8 nucleotides agree with TRBD1. There are 15 residues in the CDR3. J was trimmed by 7 bases and V by 8 bases; bases with no gene match: 15. Looked up from germline, CDR1 is MNHEY and CDR2 is SMNVEV (reference sequence). CDR3 in DNA: TGTGCCAGCCGTTATAGTGGACAGGGAAGGGGGACCCAGTACTTC. Protein sequence: CASRYSGQGRGTQYF.

The V and J genes are TRBV24-1 and TRBJ2-7, with D possibly called TRBD1 or TRBD2 (7 bases each). There are 15 residues in the CDR3. Trimming took 2 bases from V and 3 from J, leaving 13 bases between them. Germline lookup yields CDR1 KGHDR and CDR2 SFDVKD. CDR3 in amino acids: CATSDSGGVHYEQYF. DNA of the CDR3: TGTGCCACCAGTGATTCAGGGGGGGTCCACTACGAGCAGTACTTC.

This clonotype has a handful of counts. V gene TRBV5-1 combines with J gene TRBJ1-1; no definite D call. Germline assignment: CDR1 SGHRS and CDR2 YFSETQ. Deletions cut 2 bases from V and 5 bases from J, with 13 bases between. The length of the CDR3 is 14 residues. The CDR3 DNA sequence: TGCGCCAGCAGCTTATGGGAGGCGGAGACTGAAGCTTTCTTT. Translated, it gives CASSLWEAETEAFF.

The chain couples TRBV5-1 to TRBJ1-1; no firm D call. V gave up 0 bases and J gave up 5 bases, with 8 bases separating them. CDR1 and CDR2 (germline): SGHRS, YFSETQ. The CDR3 runs to 13 residues. The CDR3 region is CASSLVGLTEAFF. DNA for the CDR3: TGCGCCAGCAGCTTGGTCGGATTGACTGAAGCTTTCTTT.

This clonotype has only a few counts. The gene calls are TRBV6-5 and TRBJ1-6; 7 positions match TRBD1. V was clipped by 3 bases and J by 10 bases; unmatched bases: 6. The CDR3 sequence is 14 residues long. The germline V gene encodes CDR1 MNHEY and CDR2 SVGAGI. The CDR3 region has the DNA TGTGCCAGCAGTTATAAGGGGGCAGGATCACCCCTCCACTTT. Its protein product is CASSYKGAGSPLHF.

V and J are TRBV6-2 or TRBV6-3 and TRBJ2-2, with D perhaps matching TRBD2 (6 bases). The germline V and J ends were trimmed by 7 bases and 6 bases, with 15 bases remaining between them. CDR3 size: 14 residues. Germline CDR1 and CDR2: MNHEY and SVGEGT. The DNA for the CDR3 is TGTGCCAGCAACCCGGGACTCTCGTCCGGGGAGCTGTTTTTT. It is translated as CASNPGLSSGELFF.

The V call is TRBV6-2 or TRBV6-3, the J call TRBJ2-7; D possibly corresponds to TRBD2 (5 bases). This CDR3 contains 16 residues. CDR1 and CDR2 (germline): MNHEY, SVGEGT. With 6 bases removed from V and 1 base from J, the gap between germline ends came to 19 bases. The DNA of the CDR3 is TGTGCCAGCAGGAGGGCCAAAAAACCGGTGTCCTACGAGCAGTACTTC. It translates to CASRRAKKPVSYEQYF.

This clonotype was found a few times. The V gene is TRBV10-1, the J gene TRBJ2-5; unclear D gene. The CDR3 consists of 13 residues. Germline-derived CDR1 and CDR2 are WNHNN and SYGVQD (reference sequence). Trimming removed 3 bases from V and 7 bases from J, with 12 bases in between. Here the CDR3 reads CASSDFQAGTQYF. DNA for the CDR3: TGCGCCAGCAGTGATTTCCAGGCCGGGACCCAGTACTTC.

The chain's CDR3 is CSASSSLTGELFF. The CDR3 DNA reads as TGCAGTGCTAGTTCCAGCTTAACCGGGGAGCTGTTTTTT. The V and J genes are TRBV20-1 and TRBJ2-2; D gene ambiguous. The CDR3 extends over 13 amino acids. Germline lookup yields CDR1 DFQATT and CDR2 SNEGSKA (reference sequence). V was pared by 3 bases and J by 5 bases, with 10 bases between.

This clonotype was observed many times. The J gene is TRBJ2-4, the V gene TRBV20-1; TRBD2 is a possible D gene (5 bases). Germline-derived CDR1 and CDR2 are DFQATT and SNEGSKA (reference sequence). This CDR3 contains 12 residues. Trimming stripped 7 bases from V and 4 bases from J, with 11 bases between. The CDR3 DNA follows: TGCAGTGTCCTTACTAGGAAAAACATTCAGTACTTC. It encodes CSVLTRKNIQYF.

This chain joins TRBV5-1 and TRBJ2-1; 13 positions match TRBD2. After removal of 4 bases from V and 4 bases from J, the junction contained 14 bases not matched to a gene. Germline V gives CDR1 SGHRS, CDR2 YFSETQ. This CDR3 spans 19 amino acids. For the CDR3, the DNA is TGCGCCAGCAGCGATCCCGGGACTAGCGGGGACACATTATACAATGAGCAGTTCTTC. Residues: CASSDPGTSGDTLYNEQFF.

This clonotype was recorded at least ten times. The V gene is TRBV19, the J gene TRBJ2-1; D unresolved. V was trimmed by 3 bases and J by 3 bases, leaving 6 bases between them. The germline CDR1 and CDR2 sequences are LNHDA and SQIVND (reference sequence). The CDR3 consists of 13 residues. CDR3 sequence (DNA): TGTGCCAGTAGTATCAACAACTACAATGAGCAGTTCTTC. The encoded protein is CASSINNYNEQFF.

The chain employs TRBV28 and TRBJ2-7; D is possibly TRBD1 (6 bases). Germline V lookup: CDR1 MDHEN, CDR2 SYDVKM. This CDR3 comprises 15 residues. The V end lost 7 bases, the J end lost 3 bases, and 19 bases lay between the germline ends. This CDR3 reads CASTPPRGQSYEQYF. The CDR3 DNA reads TGTGCCAGCACCCCCCCTCGAGGACAGAGCTACGAGCAGTACTTC.

The V gene is TRBV6-1, the J gene TRBJ2-7, with 7 bases that match TRBD1. V shed 4 bases, J shed 6 bases, and the junction held 18 bases outside the gene matches. Germline V gene data show CDR1 as MNHNS and CDR2 as SASEGT. This CDR3 region has 17 residues. The chain's CDR3 is CASSGRQGQYPGVEQYF. The DNA for the CDR3 is TGTGCCAGCAGTGGCCGCCAGGGACAGTACCCCGGAGTCGAGCAGTACTTC.

The CDR3 DNA sequence: TGCGCCAGCAGCATCATCCCGGGACCAAGCACAGATACGCAGTATTTT. Translated: CASSIIPGPSTDTQYF. The chain links TRBV5-1 to TRBJ2-3; D possibly uses TRBD1 or TRBD2 (5 bases each). Germline CDR1 SGHRS, CDR2 YFSETQ. CDR3 length: 16 residues. Trimming pared 4 bases from V and 0 bases from J, leaving 15 bases between.

A few counts support this clonotype. The chain employs TRBV20-1 and TRBJ2-2; 7 bases are shared with TRBD1. The germline gives CDR1 DFQATT, CDR2 SNEGSKA (reference sequence). With V trimmed by 5 bases and J by 6 bases, 6 bases remained unmatched. The CDR3 is 13 amino acids. The CDR3 protein is CSAQTGFPGELFF. In nucleotides, the CDR3 is TGCAGTGCTCAGACAGGGTTCCCCGGGGAGCTGTTTTTT.

This chain connects TRBV21-1 to TRBJ2-7. TRBV21-1 is given as a pseudogene. The CDR3 covers 11 residues. The CDR3 DNA follows: TGTGCCAGCAGTCACCGCCACGAGCAGTACTTC. Translation gives CASSHRHEQYF.

This clonotype was counted a few times. V gene TRBV6-1 combines with J gene TRBJ2-7; the D is unclear. This CDR3 is 13 amino acids long. Trimming pared 6 bases from V and 3 bases from J, leaving 12 bases between. In germline, CDR1 is MNHNS, CDR2 SASEGT. The DNA of the CDR3 is TGTGCCAGCAGGGCCGGACCGATCTACGAGCAGTACTTC. Translated, it gives CASRAGPIYEQYF.